The present entry profiles one T cell receptor beta chain with its context. Its antigen remains unidentified. These data are taken from a study of cytomegalovirus exposure and HLA in healthy donors. Study results and limitations: In vitro, three CMV-associated chains proved specific for CMV antigens. Available immune exposure information was restricted to CMV serostatus only. TCR beta chain V- and J-gene trimming was linked, in a later analysis, to a missense variant in DCLRE1C.

Primers included in the PCR were 60 Vbeta and 13 Jbeta primers. Data came from immunoSEQ multiplex PCR; TCRdb stores just in-frame clones and leaves some out. This table holds roughly 180,000 clones, 8.5% to 10% found once. Germline lookup yields CDR1 KGHSH and CDR2 LQKENI. The CDR3 is made up of 16 amino acids. The junction had 10 bases not matched to a gene; V was cut back by 4 bases and J by 5 bases. The receptor was derived from a young woman in good health and CMV-seropositive. Sequenced: PBMCs. V usage is TRBV18 and J usage is TRBJ1-1, with 10 bases matching TRBD1. This chain's CDR3 is CASSQTRDRGWTEAFF. The CDR3 nucleotides read TGTGCCAGCTCACAAACCCGGGACAGGGGTTGGACTGAAGCTTTCTTT.